The rows below give T cell receptor beta chains drawn from one sample of a study of shared clonotypes between healthy human individuals. Clones were sequenced by immunoSEQ multiplex PCR, and TCRdb holds only the in-frame ones, with some missing. The table shows about 990,000 clones, with about 80% occurring only once. The sequenced sample consisted of memory CD4+ T cells from PBMCs. The receptors were sampled from a man between 18 and 29 years old in good health. Some clones in this sample may be carry-over from other donors' samples. Both conserved end residues are part of each CDR3. The order of the fields is D gene, V gene, clone size, J gene, CDR3 DNA, CDR3 protein. D genes are given only for firm matches. The size entry is marked missing in some rows and otherwise reads once, few, many or a size class.

d_call: NA
v_call: TRBV29-1
clone_size: NA
j_call: TRBJ2-5
cdr3_nt: TGCAGCGTCCGGCCTGTGGGCCTACAAGAGACCCAGTACTTC
cdr3_aa: CSVRPVGLQETQYF

d_call: NA
v_call: TRBV5-6
clone_size: once
j_call: TRBJ2-3
cdr3_nt: TGTGCCAGCAGCTTGGGTCTGGGAACCAGCACAGATACGCAGTATTTT
cdr3_aa: CASSLGLGTSTDTQYF

d_call: TRBD2
v_call: TRBV4-3
clone_size: once
j_call: TRBJ2-5
cdr3_nt: TGCGCCAGCAGCCAAAACCCGTTCGGGGGGGCACAAGAGACCCAGTACTTC
cdr3_aa: CASSQNPFGGAQETQYF

d_call: NA
v_call: TRBV28
clone_size: NA
j_call: TRBJ2-3
cdr3_nt: TGTGCCAGCAGTCCCTCCGCGGAGGACACAGATACGCAGTATTTT
cdr3_aa: CASSPSAEDTDTQYF

d_call: NA
v_call: TRBV30
clone_size: NA
j_call: TRBJ2-1
cdr3_nt: TGTGCCTGGAGTGGGGGGGTGTACAATGAGCAGTTCTTC
cdr3_aa: CAWSGGVYNEQFF

d_call: NA
v_call: TRBV5-1
clone_size: once
j_call: TRBJ2-7
cdr3_nt: TGCGCCAGCAGCTTGGACTCAGGACGAACCTACGAGCAGTACTTC
cdr3_aa: CASSLDSGRTYEQYF

d_call: TRBD1
v_call: TRBV6-1
clone_size: few
j_call: TRBJ2-7
cdr3_nt: TGTGCCAGCAGTGAACAGGGACAGACTTACGAGCAGTACTTC
cdr3_aa: CASSEQGQTYEQYF

d_call: TRBD2
v_call: TRBV9
clone_size: few
j_call: TRBJ2-3
cdr3_nt: TGTGCCAGCAGCGTAGGACTAGCGGGAATAAGCACAGATACGCAGTATTTT
cdr3_aa: CASSVGLAGISTDTQYF

d_call: NA
v_call: TRBV29-1
clone_size: NA
j_call: TRBJ1-5
cdr3_nt: TGCAGCGCCCTTGTTGACGGTAATCAGCCCCAGCATTTT
cdr3_aa: CSALVDGNQPQHF

d_call: TRBD1
v_call: TRBV10-3
clone_size: NA
j_call: TRBJ1-2
cdr3_nt: TGTGCCATCAGTGAGACAGGGGGCGCGGACTATGGCTACACCTTC
cdr3_aa: CAISETGGADYGYTF

d_call: NA
v_call: TRBV5-1
clone_size: NA
j_call: TRBJ2-7
cdr3_nt: TGCGCCAGCAGCTTCGAGTTGAATAGGTACGAGCAGTACTTC
cdr3_aa: CASSFELNRYEQYF

d_call: TRBD1
v_call: TRBV5-4
clone_size: NA
j_call: TRBJ2-3
cdr3_nt: TGTGCCAGCAGCCGAGGGACAGCTAGCACAGATACGCAGTATTTT
cdr3_aa: CASSRGTASTDTQYF

d_call: NA
v_call: TRBV2
clone_size: few
j_call: TRBJ1-5
cdr3_nt: TGTGCCAGCAGGAGCGAGGTAGATCAGCCCCAGCATTTT
cdr3_aa: CASRSEVDQPQHF

d_call: TRBD2
v_call: TRBV4-2
clone_size: few
j_call: TRBJ2-1
cdr3_nt: TGTGCCAGCAGCCCTAGACTAGCGGGAAACAATGAGCAGTTCTTC
cdr3_aa: CASSPRLAGNNEQFF

d_call: NA
v_call: TRBV30
clone_size: NA
j_call: TRBJ2-1
cdr3_nt: TGTGCCTGGAGTGGGCGGGGTACTACTCGCAATGAGCAGTTCTTC
cdr3_aa: CAWSGRGTTRNEQFF

d_call: TRBD1
v_call: TRBV29-1
clone_size: NA
j_call: TRBJ2-5
cdr3_nt: TGCAGCGTCGACAGGGGGCTTGAGACCCAGTACTTC
cdr3_aa: CSVDRGLETQYF

d_call: NA
v_call: TRBV2
clone_size: NA
j_call: TRBJ1-5
cdr3_nt: TGTGCCAGCAGTGAAGAACAGGAGCTCAATCAGCCCCAGCATTTT
cdr3_aa: CASSEEQELNQPQHF

d_call: NA
v_call: TRBV28
clone_size: NA
j_call: TRBJ2-1
cdr3_nt: TGTGCCAGCATTCCCGCCAGGGATACTTACAATGAGCAGTTCTTC
cdr3_aa: CASIPARDTYNEQFF

d_call: NA
v_call: TRBV11-2
clone_size: NA
j_call: TRBJ2-2
cdr3_nt: TGTGCCAGCAGCTCCTACGGCCACGCGGGGTTCGGGGAGCTGTTTTTT
cdr3_aa: CASSSYGHAGFGELFF

d_call: TRBD2
v_call: TRBV7-2
clone_size: NA
j_call: TRBJ2-1
cdr3_nt: TGTGCCAGCAGCTTAGAACTAGCGGGATATAATGAGCAGTTCTTC
cdr3_aa: CASSLELAGYNEQFF

d_call: TRBD1
v_call: TRBV7-2
clone_size: NA
j_call: TRBJ2-2
cdr3_nt: TGTGCCAGCAGCTTAGGCCCAGGGGGAAGCACCGGGGAGCTGTTTTTT
cdr3_aa: CASSLGPGGSTGELFF

d_call: NA
v_call: TRBV6-1
clone_size: NA
j_call: TRBJ1-1
cdr3_nt: TGTGCCAGCAGTGAAAGGCGGACAAGCTTCTCTTTCTTT
cdr3_aa: CASSERRTSFSFF

d_call: TRBD1
v_call: TRBV10-2
clone_size: NA
j_call: TRBJ1-2
cdr3_nt: TGCGCCAGCAGTAAGGACAGGAATTATGGCTACACCTTC
cdr3_aa: CASSKDRNYGYTF

d_call: TRBD1
v_call: TRBV18
clone_size: NA
j_call: TRBJ1-1
cdr3_nt: TGTGCCGGGGAAGGGGACAGTGTACCTGGGAACACTGAAGCTTTCTTT
cdr3_aa: CAGEGDSVPGNTEAFF

d_call: NA
v_call: TRBV5-6
clone_size: NA
j_call: TRBJ1-6
cdr3_nt: TGTGCCAGCAGCTTGGACGGGGGATATTCACCCCTCCACTTT
cdr3_aa: CASSLDGGYSPLHF

d_call: TRBD1
v_call: TRBV2
clone_size: once
j_call: TRBJ2-3
cdr3_nt: TGTGCCAGCAGTGAAGCAGGGGGCGCCTGGCAGTATTTT
cdr3_aa: CASSEAGGAWQYF

d_call: TRBD1
v_call: TRBV28
clone_size: NA
j_call: TRBJ1-5
cdr3_nt: TGTGCCAGCAGCCCAGGGGGTCGGGGCAATCAGCCCCAGCATTTT
cdr3_aa: CASSPGGRGNQPQHF

d_call: TRBD2
v_call: TRBV7-3
clone_size: NA
j_call: TRBJ2-7
cdr3_nt: TGTGCCAGCAGCCACCAGCCGGGACTAGATTACTACGAGCAGTACTTC
cdr3_aa: CASSHQPGLDYYEQYF

d_call: TRBD1
v_call: TRBV9
clone_size: NA
j_call: TRBJ2-7
cdr3_nt: TGTGCCAGCAGCGTAGTCCCGACAGGGATCGAGCAGTACTTC
cdr3_aa: CASSVVPTGIEQYF

d_call: NA
v_call: TRBV9
clone_size: few
j_call: TRBJ1-1
cdr3_nt: TGTGCCAGCAGCGTAGGGGCAGAGCAGAACACTGAAGCTTTCTTT
cdr3_aa: CASSVGAEQNTEAFF

d_call: NA
v_call: TRBV20-1
clone_size: NA
j_call: TRBJ1-1
cdr3_nt: TGCAGTGCTAGAGAGGACCCTGAAGCTTTCTTT
cdr3_aa: CSAREDPEAFF

d_call: NA
v_call: TRBV9
clone_size: NA
j_call: TRBJ2-7
cdr3_nt: TGTGCCAGCAGCGTAGAAAGTTCCGCTTACTACGAGCAGTACTTC
cdr3_aa: CASSVESSAYYEQYF

d_call: NA
v_call: TRBV27
clone_size: once
j_call: TRBJ2-7
cdr3_nt: TGTCCCAGACAGAAGTTCTCCTACGAGCAGTACTTC
cdr3_aa: CPRQKFSYEQYF

d_call: TRBD2
v_call: TRBV28
clone_size: few
j_call: TRBJ2-7
cdr3_nt: TGTGCCAGCACCCCCACTAGCGGGGTCTACGAGCAGTACTTC
cdr3_aa: CASTPTSGVYEQYF

d_call: TRBD2
v_call: TRBV7-2
clone_size: NA
j_call: TRBJ2-3
cdr3_nt: TGTGCCAGCAGCCCGCAAAGAAGGGCTAGCGGGTTGGAAAATACGCAGTATTTT
cdr3_aa: CASSPQRRASGLENTQYF

d_call: NA
v_call: TRBV15
clone_size: NA
j_call: TRBJ1-4
cdr3_nt: TGTGCCACCAGCAAACAGGGTAGGGGTGAAAAACTGTTTTTT
cdr3_aa: CATSKQGRGEKLFF

d_call: NA
v_call: TRBV7-9
clone_size: many
j_call: TRBJ2-7
cdr3_nt: TGTGCCAGCAGCTTTTCCTGGGACGAGCAGTACTTC
cdr3_aa: CASSFSWDEQYF

d_call: TRBD1
v_call: TRBV7-9
clone_size: few
j_call: TRBJ1-1
cdr3_nt: TGTGCCAGCAGCACACACAGGGGAAACACTGAAGCTTTCTTT
cdr3_aa: CASSTHRGNTEAFF

d_call: TRBD1
v_call: TRBV6-5
clone_size: NA
j_call: TRBJ1-2
cdr3_nt: TGTGCCAGCAGGCCTCCCGGGGCAGGGGGTGTAGACTACACCTTC
cdr3_aa: CASRPPGAGGVDYTF

d_call: TRBD1
v_call: TRBV27
clone_size: NA
j_call: TRBJ1-2
cdr3_nt: TGTGCCAGCAGTTCGGACAGGGGGCTCTATGGCTACACCTTC
cdr3_aa: CASSSDRGLYGYTF

d_call: TRBD1
v_call: TRBV28
clone_size: NA
j_call: TRBJ1-2
cdr3_nt: TGTGCCAGCAACACAAGGGGACAGGGAGACTATGGCTACACCTTC
cdr3_aa: CASNTRGQGDYGYTF

d_call: TRBD2
v_call: TRBV7-6
clone_size: NA
j_call: TRBJ2-2
cdr3_nt: TGTGCCAGCAGCCCTTGGACTAGCGGGAGCGCCGGAACCGGGGAGCTGTTTTTT
cdr3_aa: CASSPWTSGSAGTGELFF

d_call: NA
v_call: TRBV7-2
clone_size: NA
j_call: TRBJ2-1
cdr3_nt: TGTGCCAGCAGCCCCATGGGGAGAGGCAACAATGAGCAGTTCTTC
cdr3_aa: CASSPMGRGNNEQFF

d_call: NA
v_call: TRBV12-2
clone_size: many
j_call: TRBJ2-7
cdr3_nt: TGTGCAAGTCGCAAGACCCGGGACACCCACTACGAGCAGTACTTC
cdr3_aa: CASRKTRDTHYEQYF

d_call: TRBD1
v_call: TRBV5-6
clone_size: NA
j_call: TRBJ1-4
cdr3_nt: TGTGCCAGCAGTTCCAGGGGGCTGGGGACTAATGAAAAACTGTTTTTT
cdr3_aa: CASSSRGLGTNEKLFF

d_call: NA
v_call: TRBV19
clone_size: NA
j_call: TRBJ1-4
cdr3_nt: TGTGCCAGTAGACCGGATCCTTCGACAGAAAAACTGTTTTTT
cdr3_aa: CASRPDPSTEKLFF

d_call: NA
v_call: TRBV28
clone_size: NA
j_call: TRBJ2-5
cdr3_nt: TGTGCCAGCAGTGGGCTCCAAGAGACCCAGTACTTC
cdr3_aa: CASSGLQETQYF

d_call: NA
v_call: TRBV28
clone_size: NA
j_call: TRBJ2-1
cdr3_nt: TGTGCCAGCAGTTATCATCCGCGGGAACCCAGGGGGAAGTTCTTC
cdr3_aa: CASSYHPREPRGKFF

d_call: TRBD2
v_call: TRBV7-3
clone_size: NA
j_call: TRBJ2-5
cdr3_nt: TGTGCCAGCAGCGCAGCGGGGGGAGAGACCCAGTACTTC
cdr3_aa: CASSAAGGETQYF

d_call: NA
v_call: TRBV2
clone_size: NA
j_call: TRBJ2-2
cdr3_nt: TGTGCCAGCAGTGCGGACAGCCCTCTCCCGAACACCGGGGAGCTGTTTTTT
cdr3_aa: CASSADSPLPNTGELFF

d_call: NA
v_call: TRBV7-9
clone_size: NA
j_call: TRBJ1-2
cdr3_nt: TGTGCCAGCAGCGTATCGACAGGTCGCAACTATGGCTACACCTTC
cdr3_aa: CASSVSTGRNYGYTF

d_call: TRBD2
v_call: TRBV18
clone_size: once
j_call: TRBJ2-5
cdr3_nt: TGTGCCAGCTCATCAGGACTAGCGGGTATGGGCGAGACCCAGTACTTC
cdr3_aa: CASSSGLAGMGETQYF